These 8 T cell receptor beta chains share one sample of origin, sequenced in a study of T cell responses to AZD1222 COVID-19 vaccine. Only in-frame clones appear in the TCRdb table, and some are missing; sequencing was by immunoSEQ multiplex PCR. The sample lists around 20,000 clones; roughly 81% were seen once. The input for sequencing was peripheral blood, taken 28 days after the second AZD1222 dose. All receptors come from an adult who received the AZD1222 COVID-19 vaccine.

The chain carries TRBV5-1 and TRBJ1-1; D is unresolved. The CDR3 sequence is 14 residues long. V dropped 0 bases and J dropped 0 bases, with 6 bases sitting between them. CDR1 is SGHRS and CDR2 is YFSETQ in the germline V gene. The CDR3: CASSLAELNTEAFF. DNA for the CDR3: TGCGCCAGCAGCTTGGCCGAGTTGAACACTGAAGCTTTCTTT.

The chain is built from TRBV6-1 and TRBJ2-1; TRBD1 agrees at 8 bases. This CDR3 comprises 15 residues. V was pared by 0 bases and J by 5 bases, with 3 bases of the junction left unmatched. Germline CDR1 is MNHNS and CDR2 is SASEGT. The CDR3 bases are TGTGCCAGCAGTGAAGCCGGGACAGGTCACAATGAGCAGTTCTTC. It yields the protein CASSEAGTGHNEQFF.

This rearrangement joins TRBV27 to TRBJ2-7; possible D gene TRBD1, 6 bases. V lost 5 bases to trimming and J lost 7 bases, with 18 bases between them. The CDR3 runs to 14 residues. Germline V gives CDR1 MNHEY, CDR2 SMNVEV (reference sequence). The CDR3 region is CASSPQSNRGEQYF. The CDR3 DNA reads as TGTGCCAGCAGTCCGCAGTCGAATAGGGGGGAGCAGTACTTC.

This clone turned up a few times. This chain links TRBV30 with TRBJ2-3; the D gene is possibly TRBD1 (5 bases). V was pared by 3 bases and J by 2 bases, with 12 bases between. Germline CDR1 is GTSNPN and CDR2 is SVGIG (reference sequence). The CDR3 has 14 residues. The CDR3 region is CAWSPGSNTDTQYF. The CDR3 nucleotides read TGTGCCTGGAGCCCAGGGTCTAACACAGATACGCAGTATTTT.

The gene calls are TRBV11-3 and TRBJ1-3, with D possibly matching TRBD1 (5 bases). Germline loops: CDR1 SGHNT, CDR2 YENEEA. The CDR3 has 16 amino acids. Trimming removed 1 base at V and 1 base at J, with 11 bases between. Here the CDR3 DNA reads TGTGCCAGCAGCTTAGGGGCGGGACGGTCTGGAAACACCATATATTTT. This sequence encodes CASSLGAGRSGNTIYF.

The V gene is TRBV3-1 (or the pseudogene TRBV3-2), the J gene TRBJ1-4; D is unresolved. V shed 0 bases and J shed 8 bases, with 7 bases lying between them. Germline V gene data show CDR1 as LGHDT and CDR2 as YNNKEL (reference sequence). This CDR3 contains 13 residues. The CDR3 is CASSQDMLEKLFF. Here the CDR3 DNA reads TGTGCCAGCAGCCAAGATATGTTGGAAAAACTGTTTTTT.

This clone was observed a single time. The chain links TRBV7-2 to TRBJ1-2; tentatively, D is TRBD1 (5 bases). The CDR3 runs 15 residues. The germline V gene has CDR1 SGHTA and CDR2 FQGNSA. Trimming stripped 2 bases from V and 2 bases from J, with 12 bases between. CDR3 nucleotides: TGTGCCAGCAGCTTATCCGGGGACCGGAACTATGGCTACACCTTC. It encodes CASSLSGDRNYGYTF.

The chain couples TRBV30 to TRBJ1-6, with TRBD1 matching 7 bases. The CDR3 consists of 15 residues. Per germline, CDR1 GTSNPN and CDR2 SVGIG (reference sequence). The trim removed 5 bases at V and 3 bases at J, leaving 7 bases unmatched. The DNA of the CDR3 is TGTGCCTGGGGACCTCGACAGGGCTATAATTCACCCCTCCACTTT. This gives the protein CAWGPRQGYNSPLHF.